This T cell receptor beta chain was observed in a study of cytomegalovirus exposure and HLA in healthy donors. At the time of sampling, donors were nominally healthy, though unrecorded immune exposures were likely. PCR used 60 Vbeta primers and 13 Jbeta primers. Only in-frame clones appear in the TCRdb table, and some are missing; sequencing was by immunoSEQ multiplex PCR. Here the sample spans fewer than 200,000 clones, over 60% being singletons. This clonotype was obtained from a girl aged 10 to 17 in good health and CMV-seronegative. Input material: PBMCs.

As DNA, the CDR3 is TGCGCCAGCAGCCACGGGGGGGACACAGATACGCAGTATTTT. Amino acid sequence: CASSHGGDTDTQYF. The chain recombines TRBV5-1 with TRBJ2-3; TRBD2 aligns across 8 bases. This CDR3 has 14 amino acids. Trimming at V came to 4 bases and at J to 2 bases, leaving 3 bases not matched to a gene. CDR1 is SGHRS, CDR2 YFSETQ, per germline.